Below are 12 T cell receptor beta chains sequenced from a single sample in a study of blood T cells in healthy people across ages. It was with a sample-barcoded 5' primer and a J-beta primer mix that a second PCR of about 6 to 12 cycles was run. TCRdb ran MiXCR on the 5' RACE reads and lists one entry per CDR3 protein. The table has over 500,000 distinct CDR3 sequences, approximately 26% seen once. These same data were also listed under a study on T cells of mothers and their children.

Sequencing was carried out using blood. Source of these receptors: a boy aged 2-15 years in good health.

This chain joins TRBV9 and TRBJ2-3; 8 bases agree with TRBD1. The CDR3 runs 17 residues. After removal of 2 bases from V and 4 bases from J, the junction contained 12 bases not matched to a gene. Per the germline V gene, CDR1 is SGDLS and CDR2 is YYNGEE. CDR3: CASSVNPQGENSDTQYF. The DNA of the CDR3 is TGTGCCAGCAGCGTTAATCCACAGGGGGAGAACTCAGATACGCAGTATTTT.

CDR3: CSARQGKETQYF. The CDR3, as DNA: TGCAGTGCCAGACAGGGGAAAGAGACCCAGTACTTC. The rearrangement joins TRBV20-1 to TRBJ2-5, with 8 bases fitting TRBD1. The CDR3 is made up of 12 amino acids. Germline-derived CDR1 and CDR2 are DFQATT and SNEGSKA (reference sequence). Trimming removed 6 bases from V and 3 bases from J; junction bases left unmatched: 3.

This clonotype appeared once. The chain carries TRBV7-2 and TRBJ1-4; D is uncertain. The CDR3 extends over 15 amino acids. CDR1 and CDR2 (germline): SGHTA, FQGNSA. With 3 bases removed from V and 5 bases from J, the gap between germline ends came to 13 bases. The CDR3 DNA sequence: TGTGCCAGCAGCTTGGGTTCGACGGTGAATGAAAAACTGTTTTTT. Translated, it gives CASSLGSTVNEKLFF.

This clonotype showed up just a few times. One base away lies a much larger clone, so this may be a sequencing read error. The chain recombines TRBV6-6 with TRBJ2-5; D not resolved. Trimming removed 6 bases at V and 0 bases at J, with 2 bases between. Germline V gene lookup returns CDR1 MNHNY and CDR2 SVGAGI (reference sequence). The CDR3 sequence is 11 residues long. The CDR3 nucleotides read TGTGCCAGCAGACACCAAGAGACCCAGTACTTC. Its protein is CASRHQETQYF.

This CDR3 reads CASSHGGSRGPSVLTF. The CDR3 nucleotides read TGTGCCAGCAGCCATGGCGGTAGCAGGGGGCCGAGCGTCCTGACTTTC. V is TRBV7-9 and J is TRBJ2-6; 8 bases align to TRBD1. V lost 5 bases, J lost 12 bases, and 15 bases stayed unmatched. CDR3 length: 16 residues. From germline, CDR1 is SEHNR and CDR2 FQNEAQ (reference sequence).

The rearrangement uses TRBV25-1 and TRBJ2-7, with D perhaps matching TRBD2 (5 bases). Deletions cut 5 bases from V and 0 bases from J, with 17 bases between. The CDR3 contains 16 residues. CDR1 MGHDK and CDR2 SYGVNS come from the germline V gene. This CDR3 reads CASSPLPDSRSYEQYF. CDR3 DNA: TGTGCCAGCAGTCCCCTCCCGGACTCCCGCTCCTACGAGCAGTACTTC.

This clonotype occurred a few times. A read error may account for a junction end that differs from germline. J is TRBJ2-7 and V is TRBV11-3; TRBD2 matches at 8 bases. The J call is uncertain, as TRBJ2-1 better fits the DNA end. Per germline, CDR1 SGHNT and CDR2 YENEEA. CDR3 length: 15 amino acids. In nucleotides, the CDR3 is TGTGCCAGCAGTTTAGGGCGCCGGGGGGGCGATGAGCAGTTCTTC. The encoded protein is CASSLGRRGGDEQFF.

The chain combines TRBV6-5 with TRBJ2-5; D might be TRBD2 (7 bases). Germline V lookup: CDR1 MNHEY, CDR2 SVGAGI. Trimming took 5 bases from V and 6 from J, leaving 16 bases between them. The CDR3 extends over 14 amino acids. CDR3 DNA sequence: TGTGCCAGCAGTGTCTCGGGGGGCGGAAAGACCCAGTACTTC. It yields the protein CASSVSGGGKTQYF.

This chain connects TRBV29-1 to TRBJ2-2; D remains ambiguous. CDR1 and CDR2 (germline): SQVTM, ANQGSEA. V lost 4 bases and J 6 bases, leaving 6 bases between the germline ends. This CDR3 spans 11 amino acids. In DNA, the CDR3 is TGCAGCGTTGGTGGTTCCGGGGAGCTGTTTTTT. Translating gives CSVGGSGELFF.

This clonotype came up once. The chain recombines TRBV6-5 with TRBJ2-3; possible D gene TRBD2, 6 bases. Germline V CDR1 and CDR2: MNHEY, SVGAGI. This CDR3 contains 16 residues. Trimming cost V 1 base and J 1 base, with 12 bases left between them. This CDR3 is CASSYWAGSGTDTQYF. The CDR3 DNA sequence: TGTGCCAGCAGTTACTGGGCGGGATCGGGCACAGATACGCAGTATTTT.

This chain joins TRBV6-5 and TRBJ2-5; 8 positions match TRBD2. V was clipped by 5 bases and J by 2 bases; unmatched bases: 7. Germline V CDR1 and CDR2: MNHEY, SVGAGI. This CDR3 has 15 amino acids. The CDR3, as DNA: TGTGCCAGCAGTCCTACTAAGCGGGGGCAAGAGACCCAGTACTTC. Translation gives CASSPTKRGQETQYF.

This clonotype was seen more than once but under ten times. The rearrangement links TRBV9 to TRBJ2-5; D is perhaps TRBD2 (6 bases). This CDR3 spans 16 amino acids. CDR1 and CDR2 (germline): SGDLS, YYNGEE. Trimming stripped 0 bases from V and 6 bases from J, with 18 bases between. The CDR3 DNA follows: TGTGCCAGCAGCGTAGATGGTAGCGGAGTGTTGAAGACCCAGTACTTC. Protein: CASSVDGSGVLKTQYF.